These T cell receptor beta chains were read from a single sample in a study of spatial heterogeneity in lung cancer. TCRdb analysed the 5' RACE reads with MiXCR anew, one entry per CDR3 protein. This table holds about 18,000 distinct CDR3 sequences, 19% found once. The specimen comprised PBMCs, sampled at surgery. Receptors were obtained from a male donor with early-stage non-small cell lung cancer. CDR3s include the opening cysteine and the closing phenylalanine or tryptophan. The D gene is left open where the match is weak. The listing skips clone size in some rows; elsewhere it reads once, few, many or a size class.

v_call: TRBV7-2
j_call: TRBJ2-3
clone_size: NA
d_call: NA
cdr3_aa: CASSTRTGTDTQYF
cdr3_nt: TGTGCCAGCAGCACTCGGACAGGCACAGATACGCAGTATTTT

v_call: TRBV6-1
j_call: TRBJ1-1
clone_size: NA
d_call: TRBD1
cdr3_aa: CASSFLQGRNTEAFF
cdr3_nt: TGTGCCAGCAGTTTCTTACAGGGGAGGAACACTGAAGCTTTCTTT

v_call: TRBV7-3
j_call: TRBJ2-3
clone_size: many
d_call: TRBD1
cdr3_aa: CASSLRQGADTQYF
cdr3_nt: TGTGCCAGCAGCCTTAGACAGGGGGCAGATACGCAGTATTTT

v_call: TRBV7-9
j_call: TRBJ2-1
clone_size: few
d_call: TRBD2
cdr3_aa: CASRLSGGASNEQFF
cdr3_nt: TGTGCCAGCAGACTTAGCGGGGGGGCTTCCAATGAGCAGTTCTTC

v_call: TRBV5-1
j_call: TRBJ1-2
clone_size: many
d_call: NA
cdr3_aa: CASSLDRLPNYGYTF
cdr3_nt: TGCGCCAGCAGCTTGGACAGACTACCTAACTATGGCTACACCTTC

v_call: TRBV7-3
j_call: TRBJ1-1
clone_size: medium-sized
d_call: NA
cdr3_aa: CASSLNTGSTEAFF
cdr3_nt: TGTGCCAGCAGCCTCAACACAGGGTCCACTGAAGCTTTCTTT

v_call: TRBV27
j_call: TRBJ2-2
clone_size: NA
d_call: NA
cdr3_aa: CASSPTSPGAGQLFF
cdr3_nt: TGTGCCAGCAGTCCCACCTCCCCCGGGGCCGGGCAGCTGTTTTTT

v_call: TRBV20-1
j_call: TRBJ2-5
clone_size: NA
d_call: TRBD1
cdr3_aa: CSAARDRAFF
cdr3_nt: TGCAGTGCAGCCCGGGACAGGGCCTTCTTC

v_call: TRBV4-1
j_call: TRBJ1-2
clone_size: NA
d_call: NA
cdr3_aa: CASSQANFEEALYGYTF
cdr3_nt: TGCGCCAGCAGCCAGGCTAATTTTGAAGAGGCTCTCTATGGCTACACCTTC

v_call: TRBV6-2/TRBV6-3
j_call: TRBJ2-1
clone_size: many
d_call: TRBD2
cdr3_aa: CASSWIAGGHNEQFF
cdr3_nt: TGTGCCAGCAGTTGGATAGCGGGGGGGCACAATGAGCAGTTCTTC

v_call: TRBV7-9
j_call: TRBJ1-2
clone_size: many
d_call: NA
cdr3_aa: CASRETLNYGYTF
cdr3_nt: TGTGCCAGCAGGGAGACTCTAAACTATGGCTACACCTTC

v_call: TRBV5-1
j_call: TRBJ2-7
clone_size: medium-sized
d_call: NA
cdr3_aa: CASSQAGTTYEQYF
cdr3_nt: TGCGCCAGCAGCCAGGCCGGGACAACGTACGAGCAGTACTTC

v_call: TRBV13
j_call: TRBJ1-1
clone_size: many
d_call: NA
cdr3_aa: CASSLRGSLNTEAFF
cdr3_nt: TGTGCCAGCAGCTTAAGGGGCAGCCTGAACACTGAAGCTTTCTTT

v_call: TRBV3-1
j_call: TRBJ2-3
clone_size: NA
d_call: TRBD2
cdr3_aa: CASSQGGGTDTQYF
cdr3_nt: TGTGCCAGCAGCCAGGGGGGAGGGACAGATACGCAGTATTTT

v_call: TRBV19
j_call: TRBJ2-2
clone_size: many
d_call: NA
cdr3_aa: CASSVGPSTGELFF
cdr3_nt: TGTGCCAGTAGTGTAGGTCCGAGCACCGGGGAGCTGTTTTTT

v_call: TRBV3-1
j_call: TRBJ2-1
clone_size: many
d_call: NA
cdr3_aa: CASSRSGYDEQFF
cdr3_nt: TGTGCCAGCAGCCGATCTGGGTACGATGAGCAGTTCTTC

v_call: TRBV10-3
j_call: TRBJ2-3
clone_size: many
d_call: TRBD1
cdr3_aa: CAIRETGVGLDTQYF
cdr3_nt: TGTGCCATCAGGGAAACAGGGGTTGGTTTAGATACGCAGTATTTT

v_call: TRBV3-1
j_call: TRBJ1-1
clone_size: few
d_call: NA
cdr3_aa: CASSPGLGYESHTEAFF
cdr3_nt: TGTGCCAGCAGCCCAGGGCTGGGGTATGAAAGTCACACTGAAGCTTTCTTT

v_call: TRBV2
j_call: TRBJ2-7
clone_size: NA
d_call: NA
cdr3_aa: CASSEGAGPAYEQYF
cdr3_nt: TGTGCCAGCAGTGAGGGGGCAGGGCCAGCCTACGAGCAGTACTTC

v_call: TRBV24-1
j_call: TRBJ2-5
clone_size: few
d_call: TRBD1
cdr3_aa: CATSDPSGTGRETQYF
cdr3_nt: TGTGCCACCAGTGACCCTTCCGGGACAGGTAGAGAGACCCAGTACTTC

v_call: TRBV12-3/TRBV12-4
j_call: TRBJ1-2
clone_size: NA
d_call: NA
cdr3_aa: CASRPMTGAYGYTF
cdr3_nt: TGTGCCAGCAGACCCATGACAGGTGCATATGGCTACACCTTC

v_call: TRBV9
j_call: TRBJ2-1
clone_size: many
d_call: NA
cdr3_aa: CASSVAQWVEQFF
cdr3_nt: TGTGCCAGCAGCGTAGCGCAGTGGGTTGAGCAGTTCTTC

v_call: TRBV24-1
j_call: TRBJ1-1
clone_size: NA
d_call: TRBD1
cdr3_aa: CATSEGTGSFTEAFF
cdr3_nt: TGTGCCACCAGTGAAGGGACAGGGAGTTTCACTGAAGCTTTCTTT

v_call: TRBV10-3
j_call: TRBJ1-1
clone_size: medium-sized
d_call: NA
cdr3_aa: CAISVGDRTEAFF
cdr3_nt: TGTGCCATCAGTGTGGGAGATAGGACTGAAGCTTTCTTT

v_call: TRBV7-8
j_call: TRBJ2-3
clone_size: many
d_call: TRBD2
cdr3_aa: CASSLARLAGDSDTQYF
cdr3_nt: TGTGCCAGCAGCTTAGCACGACTAGCGGGAGACTCGGATACGCAGTATTTT

v_call: TRBV12-3/TRBV12-4
j_call: TRBJ2-7
clone_size: many
d_call: TRBD2
cdr3_aa: CASSPMGLAGGNSYEQYF
cdr3_nt: TGTGCCAGCAGTCCCATGGGACTAGCGGGGGGGAACTCCTACGAGCAGTACTTC

v_call: TRBV10-3
j_call: TRBJ2-1
clone_size: medium-sized
d_call: NA
cdr3_aa: CASLDRNSYNEQFF
cdr3_nt: TGTGCCAGCCTGGACAGAAACTCCTACAATGAGCAGTTCTTC

v_call: TRBV19
j_call: TRBJ2-1
clone_size: NA
d_call: TRBD1
cdr3_aa: CASGTDIYNEQFF
cdr3_nt: TGTGCCAGCGGGACAGATATCTACAATGAGCAGTTCTTC

v_call: TRBV3-1
j_call: TRBJ2-3
clone_size: many
d_call: NA
cdr3_aa: CASSREGPDTQYF
cdr3_nt: TGTGCCAGCAGCCGTGAGGGGCCGGATACGCAGTATTTT

v_call: TRBV7-3
j_call: TRBJ2-3
clone_size: NA
d_call: NA
cdr3_aa: CASSLSPKPDTQYF
cdr3_nt: TGTGCCAGCAGCTTATCGCCAAAACCAGATACGCAGTATTTT

v_call: TRBV6-6
j_call: TRBJ2-5
clone_size: many
d_call: NA
cdr3_aa: CASSAPYRDTALETQYF
cdr3_nt: TGTGCCAGCAGCGCCCCCTACAGGGACACAGCTTTAGAGACCCAGTACTTC

v_call: TRBV7-9
j_call: TRBJ1-6
clone_size: NA
d_call: NA
cdr3_aa: CASSPPGGEGNSPLHF
cdr3_nt: TGTGCCAGCAGCCCGCCGGGAGGAGAAGGCAATTCACCCCTCCACTTT

v_call: TRBV7-9
j_call: TRBJ1-1
clone_size: many
d_call: NA
cdr3_aa: CASSLVKGMNTEAFF
cdr3_nt: TGTGCCAGCAGCTTAGTAAAGGGAATGAACACTGAAGCTTTCTTT

v_call: TRBV29-1
j_call: TRBJ2-5
clone_size: few
d_call: NA
cdr3_aa: CSVVGGETQYF
cdr3_nt: TGCAGCGTTGTAGGGGGAGAGACCCAGTACTTC

v_call: TRBV28
j_call: TRBJ2-1
clone_size: NA
d_call: NA
cdr3_aa: CAIAWGAGYNEQFF
cdr3_nt: TGTGCCATAGCATGGGGGGCAGGTTACAATGAGCAGTTCTTC

v_call: TRBV12-3/TRBV12-4
j_call: TRBJ1-3
clone_size: NA
d_call: NA
cdr3_aa: CASSFAGAGNTIYF
cdr3_nt: TGTGCCAGCAGTTTTGCTGGGGCTGGAAACACCATATATTTT

v_call: TRBV6-5
j_call: TRBJ1-2
clone_size: many
d_call: TRBD1
cdr3_aa: CASSYDYFGTGEGYTF
cdr3_nt: TGTGCCAGCAGTTATGATTACTTCGGGACAGGGGAAGGCTACACCTTC

v_call: TRBV28
j_call: TRBJ1-1
clone_size: few
d_call: NA
cdr3_aa: CASSYDNLNTEAFF
cdr3_nt: TGTGCCAGCAGTTATGACAACCTGAACACTGAAGCTTTCTTT

v_call: TRBV5-1
j_call: TRBJ2-3
clone_size: NA
d_call: NA
cdr3_aa: CASSLVFSSTDTQYF
cdr3_nt: TGCGCCAGCAGCTTGGTTTTTAGTAGCACAGATACGCAGTATTTT

v_call: TRBV19
j_call: TRBJ1-2
clone_size: many
d_call: NA
cdr3_aa: CASSTGQPFYGYTF
cdr3_nt: TGTGCCAGTAGTACCGGACAGCCATTCTATGGCTACACCTTC

v_call: TRBV25-1
j_call: TRBJ2-5
clone_size: NA
d_call: NA
cdr3_aa: CASSSRDPQETQYF
cdr3_nt: TGTGCCAGCAGTTCAAGGGATCCCCAAGAGACCCAGTACTTC

v_call: TRBV29-1
j_call: TRBJ2-6
clone_size: many
d_call: NA
cdr3_aa: CSARTGTNSGANVLTF
cdr3_nt: TGCAGCGCCCGGACCGGGACCAACTCTGGGGCCAACGTCCTGACTTTC

v_call: TRBV18
j_call: TRBJ2-1
clone_size: once
d_call: TRBD2
cdr3_aa: CASSPSGLAGVSYNEQFF
cdr3_nt: TGTGCCAGCTCACCCTCGGGACTAGCGGGAGTATCCTACAATGAGCAGTTCTTC

v_call: TRBV24-1
j_call: TRBJ2-1
clone_size: NA
d_call: TRBD1
cdr3_aa: CATSDPGTGYPNEQFF
cdr3_nt: TGTGCCACCAGTGACCCCGGGACAGGGTATCCCAATGAGCAGTTCTTC

v_call: TRBV12-3/TRBV12-4
j_call: TRBJ2-3
clone_size: many
d_call: NA
cdr3_aa: CASSLVQGADTQYF
cdr3_nt: TGTGCCAGCAGTTTAGTACAGGGCGCAGATACGCAGTATTTT

v_call: TRBV12-3/TRBV12-4
j_call: TRBJ2-7
clone_size: NA
d_call: NA
cdr3_aa: CASSPIIGAQYF
cdr3_nt: TGTGCCAGCAGTCCCATTATCGGCGCTCAGTACTTC

v_call: TRBV28
j_call: TRBJ1-5
clone_size: once
d_call: NA
cdr3_aa: CASSFSSSSQHF
cdr3_nt: TGTGCCAGCAGTTTTAGTTCCAGTTCCCAGCATTTT